The clone carrying this T cell receptor (beta chain) has just a few counts. Its target is unknown. Germline-derived CDR1 and CDR2 are GTSNPN and SVGIG (reference sequence). V shed 1 base and J shed 0 bases, with 13 bases lying between them. This CDR3 region has 16 residues. The sample comes from a study of CD8 T cells in ankylosing spondylitis. Study findings and constraints: Reported data indicate significant enrichment of disease-linked clones within matched ankylosing spondylitis synovial fluid. What seemed typical of ankylosing spondylitis blood was a TCR beta motif built from roughly eight highly homologous variants.

Scientists made TCR beta libraries using quantitative 5'-RACE with molecular barcodes. One entry per CDR3 protein results from TCRdb running MiXCR on the 5' RACE reads. Of approximately 100,000 distinct CDR3 sequences listed, less than 25% were seen once; the top ten hold approximately 13%. This rearrangement joins TRBV30 to TRBJ1-3, with D perhaps matching TRBD1 (6 bases). The sequence was obtained from a male donor with ankylosing spondylitis. Sequenced material: synovial fluid, either unsorted or a sorted T cell fraction (not recorded which). The CDR3 DNA sequence: TGTGCCTGGAGTGAAACCGGGGACAACTCTGGAAACACCATATATTTT. It translates to CAWSETGDNSGNTIYF.